The 26 T cell receptor beta chains below all came from one sample that was sequenced in a study of vaccination effects on CD4 cells after COVID-19. Following 10 days of culture, CD4+ T cells were isolated. No antigen is known for these receptors. Data came from immunoSEQ multiplex PCR; TCRdb stores just in-frame clones and leaves some out. The sample consists of tens of thousands of clones, more than 75% of them appearing once. The sample consisted of CD4+ T cells from PBMCs cultured without peptide, taken before COVID-19 vaccination. The receptors were sampled from a human donor who had a prior SARS-CoV-2 infection.

The V call is TRBV19, the J call TRBJ1-2; 8 positions match TRBD1. CDR1 and CDR2 from the germline V gene are LNHDA and SQIVND (reference sequence). The CDR3 consists of 14 residues. The V and J ends lost 5 bases and 2 bases, in that order; junction bases with no gene match: 4. The CDR3 sequence: CASSLRDRNYGYTF. In DNA form, the CDR3 reads TGTGCCAGTAGTCTCCGGGACAGGAACTATGGCTACACCTTC.

This clone is a singleton in its sample. The rearrangement links TRBV12-5 to TRBJ1-3, with D uncertain. The CDR3 runs to 14 residues. The germline V gene encodes CDR1 LGHNT and CDR2 FRNRAP. V was shortened by 0 bases and J by 0 bases, with 3 bases between the two germline ends. The CDR3 reads CASGLVNSGNTIYF. CDR3 in DNA: TGTGCTAGTGGTTTGGTAAACTCTGGAAACACCATATATTTT.

The table lists this clone with a few counts. CDR3 sequence: CASSGLAGIPYEQYF. CDR3 coding DNA: TGTGCCAGCAGCGGTCTAGCGGGAATCCCCTACGAGCAGTACTTC. The V gene is TRBV7-8, the J gene TRBJ2-7, with 9 bases matching TRBD2. J gave up 2 bases and V 5 bases, and 7 bases lay outside the gene matches. The CDR3 contains 15 residues. Germline V gives CDR1 SGHVS, CDR2 FQNEAQ. The full variable domain, with the rest looked up from reference TRBV7-8 and TRBJ2-7, is GAGVSQSPRYKVAKRGQDVALRCDPISGHVSLFWYQQALGQGPEFLTYFQNEAQLDKSGLPSDRFFAERPEGSVSTLKIQRTQQEDSAVYLCASSGLAGIPYEQYFGPGTRLTVT.

The V gene is TRBV5-1, the J gene TRBJ2-3; TRBD2 agrees at 8 bases. Germline loops: CDR1 SGHRS, CDR2 YFSETQ. The CDR3 runs to 17 residues. Trimming cost V 4 bases and J 3 bases; bases outside gene matches: 13. The CDR3 nucleotides read TGCGCCAGCAGCCGTAACGCCCGGGGGGGCCGGACAGATACGCAGTATTTT. Protein sequence: CASSRNARGGRTDTQYF.

V usage is TRBV11-3 and J usage is TRBJ2-1, with D perhaps TRBD2 (7 bases). Looked up from germline, CDR1 is SGHNT and CDR2 is YENEEA. CDR3 length equals 17 residues. Trimming removed 0 bases from V and 6 bases from J, with 18 bases in between. The CDR3 region has the DNA TGTGCCAGCAGCTTAGATTCGTGGGGGGGCGGGGCCAATGAGCAGTTCTTC. This sequence encodes CASSLDSWGGGANEQFF.

In DNA form, the CDR3 reads TGCGCCAGCAGTCGAGGGGGTTCTGATACCTACGAGCAGTACTTC. Protein product: CASSRGGSDTYEQYF. The chain joins TRBV5-1 to TRBJ2-7, with TRBD1 as a possible D gene (6 bases). Germline CDR1 and CDR2: SGHRS and YFSETQ. This CDR3 region has 15 residues. The germline V and J ends were trimmed by 5 bases and 2 bases, with 17 bases remaining between them.

The gene calls are TRBV27 and TRBJ2-7; 9 bases match TRBD1. The CDR3 is made up of 14 amino acids. The V and J ends lost 2 bases and 6 bases, in that order; junction bases with no gene match: 5. The V gene's germline CDR1 is MNHEY and CDR2 SMNVEV (reference sequence). The CDR3 region is CASSLMGQGSEQYF. The CDR3 DNA sequence: TGTGCCAGCAGTTTAATGGGACAGGGAAGCGAGCAGTACTTC.

The rearrangement joins TRBV5-6 to TRBJ2-1, with TRBD2 identical over 10 bases. J was trimmed by 8 bases and V by 4 bases; bases with no gene match: 9. CDR1 and CDR2 from the germline V gene are SGHDT and YYEEEE. The CDR3 length is 15 residues. CDR3 nucleotide sequence: TGTGCCAGCAGCAAAACTAGCGGGACATGGGATGAGCAGTTCTTC. Its translation: CASSKTSGTWDEQFF.

The J gene is TRBJ2-4, the V gene TRBV5-4, with 8 bases identical to TRBD1. The V gene's germline CDR1 is SGHNT and CDR2 YYREEE (reference sequence). The CDR3 runs to 17 residues. V was pared by 1 base and J by 1 base, with 7 bases of the junction left unmatched. This chain's CDR3 is CASSLYQGAGAKNIQYF. CDR3 DNA sequence: TGTGCCAGCAGCTTGTATCAGGGGGCCGGGGCCAAAAACATTCAGTACTTC.

This sequence joins TRBV10-3 and TRBJ1-5; unclear D gene. Trimming took off 1 base at V and 5 bases at J, with 6 bases between the two ends. This CDR3 comprises 13 residues. Germline CDR1 ENHRY, CDR2 SYGVKD. The CDR3 sequence is CAISEYSYQPQHF. In DNA, the CDR3 is TGTGCCATCAGTGAGTACAGTTATCAGCCCCAGCATTTT.

The chain links TRBV6-2 or TRBV6-3 to TRBJ2-3; D tentatively reads TRBD1 or TRBD2 (6 bases each). This CDR3 is 16 amino acids long. V gave up 5 bases and J gave up 0 bases, with 15 bases separating them. The germline gives CDR1 MNHEY, CDR2 SVGEGT. This chain's CDR3 is CASSRGDGGSTDTQYF. The CDR3 coding sequence is TGTGCCAGCAGTAGGGGGGACGGGGGAAGCACAGATACGCAGTATTTT.

V gene TRBV11-3 combines with J gene TRBJ2-7; perhaps TRBD2 as D (5 bases). V was cut by 0 bases and J by 6 bases, with 9 bases left in between. CDR1 and CDR2 (germline): SGHNT, YENEEA. This CDR3 is 13 amino acids long. The DNA of the CDR3 is TGTGCCAGCAGCTTAGATCTCGAGGGCGAGCAGTACTTC. Amino acids: CASSLDLEGEQYF.

This sequence joins TRBV29-1 and TRBJ2-3; the D is unclear. V dropped 3 bases and J dropped 5 bases, with 9 bases sitting between them. The CDR3 sequence is 12 residues long. Germline CDR1 and CDR2: SQVTM and ANQGSEA. CDR3 bases: TGCAGCGTTGACCTTGCGGAAGATACGCAGTATTTT. It is translated as CSVDLAEDTQYF.

The V and J genes are TRBV7-8 and TRBJ2-7; D not certain. Trimming left V 2 bases short and J 7 bases short, with 12 bases between. Germline V lookup: CDR1 SGHVS, CDR2 FQNEAQ. The length of the CDR3 is 13 residues. CDR3 sequence: CASSLLGRFEQYF. The CDR3 region has the DNA TGTGCCAGCAGCTTACTTGGGCGTTTTGAGCAGTACTTC.

The CDR3 protein is CSVLGLYNSEKLFF. The CDR3 DNA is TGCAGCGTTCTCGGCCTGTATAATAGTGAAAAACTGTTTTTT. V usage is TRBV29-1 and J usage is TRBJ1-4; the D is unclear. Germline CDR1 SQVTM, CDR2 ANQGSEA. This CDR3 is built from 14 residues. Trimming removed 5 bases at V and 7 bases at J, with 17 bases between.

The CDR3 DNA reads TGTGCCAGCAGCTTAAGTAGCGGTTATTACAATGAGCAGTTCTTC. Amino acids: CASSLSSGYYNEQFF. This chain connects TRBV7-2 to TRBJ2-1; maybe TRBD2 (6 bases). The CDR3 loop spans 15 amino acids. The germline V gene encodes CDR1 SGHTA and CDR2 FQGNSA. V lost 2 bases, J lost 4 bases, and 12 bases lay in between.

V and J are TRBV5-1 and TRBJ2-2, with 8 bases matching TRBD1. V shed 4 bases and J 7 bases; nucleotides not matched to a gene: 12. The CDR3 covers 16 residues. Germline V gene lookup returns CDR1 SGHRS and CDR2 YFSETQ. CDR3 nucleotides: TGCGCCAGCAGCGTTCTCCAGGGGGCGCAGAGCGGGGAGCTGTTTTTT. The encoded protein is CASSVLQGAQSGELFF.

The J gene is TRBJ2-7, the V gene TRBV7-9; 8 positions agree with TRBD2. The CDR3 totals 15 residues. Germline CDR1 SEHNR, CDR2 FQNEAQ (reference sequence). Trimming took 6 bases from V and 2 from J; bases not matched to a gene: 9. The CDR3 region is CASSRGLAQTYEQYF. The CDR3 DNA sequence: TGTGCCAGCAGTAGAGGACTAGCCCAGACCTACGAGCAGTACTTC.

This chain links TRBV20-1 with TRBJ2-5; D remains ambiguous. The CDR3 is 11 amino acids. Germline V gene data show CDR1 as DFQATT and CDR2 as SNEGSKA (reference sequence). Trimming removed 2 bases at V and 13 bases at J, with 14 bases between. The DNA for the CDR3 is TGCAGTGCTAGAACTAAACTGGGCCCGTACTTC. Translated: CSARTKLGPYF.

In this sample, this clone turned up a few times. The rearrangement uses TRBV19 and TRBJ1-2; 9 positions agree with TRBD1. J was trimmed by 2 bases and V by 4 bases; bases with no gene match: 5. Germline CDR1 reads LNHDA; CDR2 reads SQIVND (reference sequence). The CDR3 runs to 15 residues. In DNA form, the CDR3 reads TGTGCCAGTAGTACAACCGGGACAGGGAACTATGGCTACACCTTC. Translated: CASSTTGTGNYGYTF.

V is TRBV19 and J is TRBJ2-7; D unclear. The CDR3 runs to 14 residues. The ends were cut back, 3 bases at V and 2 bases at J, with 11 bases in the middle. Germline V gene lookup returns CDR1 LNHDA and CDR2 SQIVND (reference sequence). CDR3 sequence (DNA): TGTGCCAGTAGTATTAGAGAGCCACCCTACGAGCAGTACTTC. This sequence encodes CASSIREPPYEQYF. Looking up the rest from reference TRBV19 and TRBJ2-7 gives the full variable domain: DGGITQSPKYLFRKEGQNVTLSCEQNLNHDAMYWYRQDPGQGLRLIYYSQIVNDFQKGDIAEGYSVSREKKESFPLTVTSAQKNPTAFYLCASSIREPPYEQYFGPGTRLTVT.

The chain's CDR3 is CASSQGRYSNQPQHF. CDR3 in DNA: TGCGCCAGCAGCCAAGGACGGTATAGCAATCAGCCCCAGCATTTT. The chain couples TRBV4-1 to TRBJ1-5; D unclear. The germline V gene has CDR1 MGHRA and CDR2 YSYEKL. This CDR3 contains 15 residues. V lost 1 base to trimming and J lost 0 bases, with 7 bases between them.

The chain uses TRBV18 and TRBJ2-3, with D possibly TRBD2 on 6 matching bases. The CDR3 has 16 residues. V gave up 3 bases and J gave up 0 bases, with 13 bases separating them. Germline values: CDR1 KGHSH, CDR2 LQKENI. The CDR3 DNA reads TGTGCCAGCTCACCTTATTCGAGCGGGAGCACAGATACGCAGTATTTT. Translating it yields CASSPYSSGSTDTQYF.

The rearrangement uses TRBV5-6 and TRBJ1-6; maybe TRBD1 (5 bases). V was shortened by 3 bases and J by 11 bases, with 12 bases between the two germline ends. Germline V gene lookup returns CDR1 SGHDT and CDR2 YYEEEE. The CDR3 consists of 13 residues. CDR3 amino acids: CASSWELGAPLHF. The CDR3 DNA reads as TGTGCCAGCAGCTGGGAGCTGGGGGCACCCCTCCACTTT. The whole variable domain, filled in from reference TRBV5-6 and TRBJ1-6, reads DAGVTQSPTHLIKTRGQQVTLRCSPKSGHDTVSWYQQALGQGPQFIFQYYEEEERQRGNFPDRFSGHQFPNYSSELNVNALLLGDSALYLCASSWELGAPLHFGNGTRLTVT.

This chain links TRBV11-3 with TRBJ2-5, with D perhaps TRBD1 (5 bases). The length of the CDR3 is 15 residues. Germline lookup yields CDR1 SGHNT and CDR2 YENEEA. V was pared by 2 bases and J by 2 bases, with 12 bases between. CDR3 DNA sequence: TGTGCCAGCAGCTTACCCCGTGGGGCACAAGAGACCCAGTACTTC. Its translation is CASSLPRGAQETQYF. Full variable domain (rest looked up from reference TRBV11-3 and TRBJ2-5): EAGVVQSPRYKIIEKKQPVAFWCNPISGHNTLYWYLQNLGQGPELLIRYENEEAVDDSQLPKDRFSAERLKGVDSTLKIQPAELGDSAVYLCASSLPRGAQETQYFGPGTRLLVL.

The gene calls are TRBV4-1 and TRBJ1-3; D possibly corresponds to TRBD1 (6 bases). This CDR3 contains 11 residues. In germline, CDR1 is MGHRA, CDR2 YSYEKL. V lost 6 bases to trimming and J lost 12 bases, with 12 bases between them. The CDR3 region is CASSQGTGIYF. CDR3 in DNA: TGCGCCAGCAGTCAGGGGACCGGCATATATTTT.